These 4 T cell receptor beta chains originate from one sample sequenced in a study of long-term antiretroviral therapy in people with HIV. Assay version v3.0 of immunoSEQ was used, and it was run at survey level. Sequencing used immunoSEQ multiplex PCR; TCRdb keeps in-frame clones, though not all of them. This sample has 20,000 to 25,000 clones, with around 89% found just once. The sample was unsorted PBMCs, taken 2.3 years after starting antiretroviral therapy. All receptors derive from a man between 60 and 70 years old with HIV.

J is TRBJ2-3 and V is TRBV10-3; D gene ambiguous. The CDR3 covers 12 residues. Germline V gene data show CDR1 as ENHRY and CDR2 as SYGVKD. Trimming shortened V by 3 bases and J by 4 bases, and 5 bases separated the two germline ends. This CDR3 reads CAISDGSDTQYF. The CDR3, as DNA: TGTGCCATCAGTGACGGTTCAGATACGCAGTATTTT.

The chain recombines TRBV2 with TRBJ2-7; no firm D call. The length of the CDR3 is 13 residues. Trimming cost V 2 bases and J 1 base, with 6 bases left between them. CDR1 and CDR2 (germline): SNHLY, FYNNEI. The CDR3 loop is CASSERRSYEQYF. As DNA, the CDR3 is TGTGCCAGCAGTGAAAGGCGGTCCTACGAGCAGTACTTC.

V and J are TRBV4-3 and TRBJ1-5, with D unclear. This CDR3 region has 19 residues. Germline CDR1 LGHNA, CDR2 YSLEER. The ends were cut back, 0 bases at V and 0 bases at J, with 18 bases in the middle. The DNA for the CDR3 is TGCGCCAGCAGCCAAGAGTATGTCTTTGAGGTCCTTAGCAATCAGCCCCAGCATTTT. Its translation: CASSQEYVFEVLSNQPQHF.

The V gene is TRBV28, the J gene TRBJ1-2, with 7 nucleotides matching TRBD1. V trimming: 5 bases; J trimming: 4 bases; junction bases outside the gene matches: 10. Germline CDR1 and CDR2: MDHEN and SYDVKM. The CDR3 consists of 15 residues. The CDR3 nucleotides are TGTGCCAGCAGTGAGGTGAGGGGGCGCGCCTATGGCTACACCTTC. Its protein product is CASSEVRGRAYGYTF.